The clone carrying this T cell receptor (beta chain) was seen many times. The sample belongs to a study of molecular identifiers for immune sequencing clone quantification. Study at large: In replicates, RNA from around 18,000 or 91,000 naive CD8 cells was divided five ways and four parts were sequenced.

As CD8+CD4-CCR7+CD45RA+ cells, naive CD8 T cells were sorted. The CDR3 is 14 residues long. Trimming removed 5 bases at V and 2 bases at J, with 13 bases between. Germline assignment: CDR1 SEHNR and CDR2 FQNEAQ (reference sequence). TCRdb re-called the PCR reads through MiXCR, storing one row per CDR3 protein. Of roughly 65,000 distinct CDR3 sequences in the sample, about a sixth were seen once. The sequenced sample was naive CD8+ T cells from blood, with Jurkat cell RNA spiked in. Subset here: FACS-sorted CD8+CD4-CCR7+CD45RA+ naive T cells. The rearrangement joins TRBV7-9 to TRBJ2-7, with unresolved D. The clonotype comes from a human donor in good health. Some libraries in this study had Jurkat cell RNA spiked in. The CDR3 sequence: CASSPGHTTYEQYF. The CDR3 DNA reads TGTGCCAGCAGCCCGGGCCACACCACCTACGAGCAGTACTTC. Full variable domain (remainder filled in from reference TRBV7-9 and TRBJ2-7): DTGVSQNPRHKITKRGQNVTFRCDPISEHNRLYWYRQTLGQGPEFLTYFQNEAQLEKSRLLSDRFSAERPKGSFSTLEIQRTEQGDSAMYLCASSPGHTTYEQYFGPGTRLTVT.